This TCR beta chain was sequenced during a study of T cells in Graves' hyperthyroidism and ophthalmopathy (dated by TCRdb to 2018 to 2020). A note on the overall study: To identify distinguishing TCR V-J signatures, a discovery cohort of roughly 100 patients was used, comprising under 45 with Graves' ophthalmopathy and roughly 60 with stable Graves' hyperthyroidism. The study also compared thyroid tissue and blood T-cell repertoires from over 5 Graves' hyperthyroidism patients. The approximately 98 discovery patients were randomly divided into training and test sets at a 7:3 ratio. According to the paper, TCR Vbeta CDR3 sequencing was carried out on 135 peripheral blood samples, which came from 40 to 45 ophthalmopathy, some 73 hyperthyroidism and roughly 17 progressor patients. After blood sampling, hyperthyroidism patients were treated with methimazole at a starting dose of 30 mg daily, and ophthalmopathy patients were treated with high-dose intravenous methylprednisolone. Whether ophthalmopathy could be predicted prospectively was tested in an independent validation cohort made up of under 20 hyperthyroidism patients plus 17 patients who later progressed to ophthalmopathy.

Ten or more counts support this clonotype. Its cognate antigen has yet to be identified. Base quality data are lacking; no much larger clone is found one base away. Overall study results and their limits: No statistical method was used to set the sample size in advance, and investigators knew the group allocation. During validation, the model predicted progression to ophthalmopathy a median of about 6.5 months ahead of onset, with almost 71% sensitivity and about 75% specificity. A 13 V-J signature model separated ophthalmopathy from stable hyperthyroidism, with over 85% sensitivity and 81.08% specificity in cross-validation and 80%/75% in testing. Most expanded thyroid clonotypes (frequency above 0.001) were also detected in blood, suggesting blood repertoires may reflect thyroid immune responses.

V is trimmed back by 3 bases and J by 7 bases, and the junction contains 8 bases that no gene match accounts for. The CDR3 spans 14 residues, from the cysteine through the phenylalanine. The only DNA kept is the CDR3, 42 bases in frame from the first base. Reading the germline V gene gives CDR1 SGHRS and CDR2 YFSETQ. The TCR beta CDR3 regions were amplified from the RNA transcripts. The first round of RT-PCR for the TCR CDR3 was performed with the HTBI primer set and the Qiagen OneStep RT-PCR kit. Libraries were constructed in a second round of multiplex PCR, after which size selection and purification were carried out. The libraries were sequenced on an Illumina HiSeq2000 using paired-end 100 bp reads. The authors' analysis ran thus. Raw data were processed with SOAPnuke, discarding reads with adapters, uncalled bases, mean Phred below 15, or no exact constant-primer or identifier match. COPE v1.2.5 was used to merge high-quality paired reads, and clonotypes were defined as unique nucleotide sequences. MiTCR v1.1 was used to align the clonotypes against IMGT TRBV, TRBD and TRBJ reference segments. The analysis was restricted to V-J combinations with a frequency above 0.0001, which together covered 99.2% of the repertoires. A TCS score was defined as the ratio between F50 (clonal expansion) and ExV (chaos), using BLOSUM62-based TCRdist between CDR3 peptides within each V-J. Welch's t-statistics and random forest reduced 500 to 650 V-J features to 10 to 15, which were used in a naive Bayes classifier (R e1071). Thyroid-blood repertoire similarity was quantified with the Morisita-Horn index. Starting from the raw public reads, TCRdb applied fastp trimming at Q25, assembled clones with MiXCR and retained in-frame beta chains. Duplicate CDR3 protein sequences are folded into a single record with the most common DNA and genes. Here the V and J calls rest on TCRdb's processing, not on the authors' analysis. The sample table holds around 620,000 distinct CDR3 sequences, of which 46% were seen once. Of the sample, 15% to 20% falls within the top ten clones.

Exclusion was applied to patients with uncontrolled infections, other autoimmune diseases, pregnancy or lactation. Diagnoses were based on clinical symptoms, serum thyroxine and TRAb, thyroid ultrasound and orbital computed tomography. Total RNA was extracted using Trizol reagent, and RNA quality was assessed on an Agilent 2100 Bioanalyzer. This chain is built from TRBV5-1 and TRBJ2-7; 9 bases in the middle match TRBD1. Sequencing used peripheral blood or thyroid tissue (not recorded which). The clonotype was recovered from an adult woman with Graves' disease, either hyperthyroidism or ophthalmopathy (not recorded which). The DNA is TGCGCCAGCAGCTCGGGACAGGGTGAGGATGAGCAGTACTTC. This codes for CASSSGQGEDEQYF. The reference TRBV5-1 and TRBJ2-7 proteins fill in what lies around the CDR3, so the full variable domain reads KAGVTQTPRYLIKTRGQQVTLSCSPISGHRSVSWYQQTPGQGLQFLFEYFSETQRNKGNFPGRFSGRQFSNSRSEMNVSTLELGDSALYLCASSSGQGEDEQYFGPGTRLTVT.